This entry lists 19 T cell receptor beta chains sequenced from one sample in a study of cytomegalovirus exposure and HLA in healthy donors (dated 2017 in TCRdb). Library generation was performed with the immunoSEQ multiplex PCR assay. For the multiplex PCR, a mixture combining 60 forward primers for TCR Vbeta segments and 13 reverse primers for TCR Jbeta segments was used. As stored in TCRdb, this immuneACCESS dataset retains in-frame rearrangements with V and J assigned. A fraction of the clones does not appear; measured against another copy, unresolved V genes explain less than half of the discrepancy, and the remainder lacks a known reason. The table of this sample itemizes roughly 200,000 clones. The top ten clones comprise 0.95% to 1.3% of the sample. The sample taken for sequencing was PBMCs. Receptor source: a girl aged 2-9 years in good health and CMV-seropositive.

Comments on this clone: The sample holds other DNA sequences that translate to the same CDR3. The CDR3 DNA sequence: TGTGCCAGCAGCTTGGGACAGGGCTATGGCTACACCTTC. This encodes CASSLGQGYGYTF. The chain employs TRBV7-3 and TRBJ1-2, with 9 positions matching TRBD1. Trimming at V came to 3 bases and at J to 4 bases, leaving 0 bases not matched to a gene. Germline values: CDR1 SGHTA, CDR2 FQGTGA. There are 13 residues in the CDR3. The variable domain in full, with the rest retrieved from reference TRBV7-3 and TRBJ1-2, is GAGVSQTPSNKVTEKGKYVELRCDPISGHTALYWYRQSLGQGPEFLIYFQGTGAADDSGLPNDRFFAVRPEGSVSTLKIQRTERGDSAVYLCASSLGQGYGYTFGSGTRLTVV.

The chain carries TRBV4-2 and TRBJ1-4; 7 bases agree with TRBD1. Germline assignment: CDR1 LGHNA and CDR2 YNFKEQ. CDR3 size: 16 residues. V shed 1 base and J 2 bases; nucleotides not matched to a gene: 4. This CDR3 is CASSQVLRGTNEKLFF. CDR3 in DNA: TGTGCCAGCAGCCAAGTCCTCAGGGGGACTAATGAAAAACTGTTTTTT.

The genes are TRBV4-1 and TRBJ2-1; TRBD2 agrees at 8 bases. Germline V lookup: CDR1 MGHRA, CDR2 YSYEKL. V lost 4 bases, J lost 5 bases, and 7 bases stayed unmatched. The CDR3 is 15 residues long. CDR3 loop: CASSLLAVTNNEQFF. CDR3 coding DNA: TGCGCCAGCAGCCTACTAGCGGTTACTAACAATGAGCAGTTCTTC.

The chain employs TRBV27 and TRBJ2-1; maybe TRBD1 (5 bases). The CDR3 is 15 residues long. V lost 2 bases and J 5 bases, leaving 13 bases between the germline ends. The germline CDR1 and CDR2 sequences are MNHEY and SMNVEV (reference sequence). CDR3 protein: CASSLGRVGHNEQFF. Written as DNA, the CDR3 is TGTGCCAGCAGTTTAGGCAGGGTGGGCCACAATGAGCAGTTCTTC.

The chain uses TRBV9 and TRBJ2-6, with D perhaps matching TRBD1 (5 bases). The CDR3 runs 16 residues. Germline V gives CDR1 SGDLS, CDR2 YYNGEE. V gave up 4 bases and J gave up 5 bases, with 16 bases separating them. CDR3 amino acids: CASSPSGNRWANVLTF. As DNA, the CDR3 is TGTGCCAGCAGCCCCTCAGGGAATAGGTGGGCCAACGTCCTGACTTTC.

The CDR3 bases are TGCAGCGTTGAAGAAGGGGGGGGCTCGGGAAACACCATATATTTT. As protein: CSVEEGGGSGNTIYF. The chain has TRBV29-1 and TRBJ1-3, with D possibly matching TRBD1 (6 bases). Germline V gene lookup returns CDR1 SQVTM and CDR2 ANQGSEA. V was cut by 0 bases and J by 4 bases, with 13 bases left in between. This CDR3 has 15 residues.

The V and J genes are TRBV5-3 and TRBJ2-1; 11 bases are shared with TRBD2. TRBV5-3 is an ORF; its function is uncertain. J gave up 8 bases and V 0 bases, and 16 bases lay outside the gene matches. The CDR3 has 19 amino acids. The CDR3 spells CARSLDPKRLAGLFDEQFF. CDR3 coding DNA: TGTGCCAGAAGCTTGGACCCGAAGAGACTAGCGGGATTATTTGATGAGCAGTTCTTC.

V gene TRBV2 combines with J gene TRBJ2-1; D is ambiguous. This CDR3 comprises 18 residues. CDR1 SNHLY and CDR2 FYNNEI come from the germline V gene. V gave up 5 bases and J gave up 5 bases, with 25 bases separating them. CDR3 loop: CASSPNPPRLRPHNEQFF. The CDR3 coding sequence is TGTGCCAGCAGTCCAAACCCCCCTCGACTGAGACCGCACAATGAGCAGTTCTTC.

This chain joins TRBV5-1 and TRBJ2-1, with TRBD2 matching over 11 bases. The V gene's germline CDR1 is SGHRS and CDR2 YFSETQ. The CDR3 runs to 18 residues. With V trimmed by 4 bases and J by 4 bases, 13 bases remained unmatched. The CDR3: CASSKTSGRIRVYNEQFF. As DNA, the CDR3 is TGCGCCAGCAGCAAAACTAGCGGGAGAATTCGGGTTTACAATGAGCAGTTCTTC.

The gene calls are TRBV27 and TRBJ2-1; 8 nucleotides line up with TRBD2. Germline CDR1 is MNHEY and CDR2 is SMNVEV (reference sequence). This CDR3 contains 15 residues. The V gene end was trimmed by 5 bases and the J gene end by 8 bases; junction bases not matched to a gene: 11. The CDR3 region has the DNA TGTGCCAGCAGTGGGTATGGACTAGCATTTGATGAGCAGTTCTTC. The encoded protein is CASSGYGLAFDEQFF.

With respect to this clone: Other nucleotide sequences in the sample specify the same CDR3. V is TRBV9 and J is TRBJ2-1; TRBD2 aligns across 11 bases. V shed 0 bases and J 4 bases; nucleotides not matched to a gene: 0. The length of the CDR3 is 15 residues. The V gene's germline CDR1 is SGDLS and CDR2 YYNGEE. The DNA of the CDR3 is TGTGCCAGCAGCGTAGGGACTAGCGGGTACAATGAGCAGTTCTTC. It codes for CASSVGTSGYNEQFF.

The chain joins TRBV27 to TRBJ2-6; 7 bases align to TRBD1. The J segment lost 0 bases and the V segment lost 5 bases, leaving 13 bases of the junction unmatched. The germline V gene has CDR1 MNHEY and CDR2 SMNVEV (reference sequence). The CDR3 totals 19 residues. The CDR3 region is CASSNSVGTAFSGANVLTF. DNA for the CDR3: TGTGCCAGCAGTAACAGTGTCGGGACAGCGTTCTCTGGGGCCAACGTCCTGACTTTC.

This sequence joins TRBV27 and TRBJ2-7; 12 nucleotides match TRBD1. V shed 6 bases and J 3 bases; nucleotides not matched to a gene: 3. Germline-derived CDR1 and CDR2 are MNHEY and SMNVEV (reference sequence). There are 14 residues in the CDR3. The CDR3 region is CASRGDRGHYEQYF. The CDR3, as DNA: TGTGCCAGCAGAGGGGACAGGGGGCACTACGAGCAGTACTTC.

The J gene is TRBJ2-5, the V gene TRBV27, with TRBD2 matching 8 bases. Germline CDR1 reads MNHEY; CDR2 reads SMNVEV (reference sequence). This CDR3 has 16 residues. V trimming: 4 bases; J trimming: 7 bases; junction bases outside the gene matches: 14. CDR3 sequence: CASSSRTSSGHVTQYF. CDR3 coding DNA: TGTGCCAGCAGTTCCCGGACTAGCTCGGGGCATGTGACCCAGTACTTC.

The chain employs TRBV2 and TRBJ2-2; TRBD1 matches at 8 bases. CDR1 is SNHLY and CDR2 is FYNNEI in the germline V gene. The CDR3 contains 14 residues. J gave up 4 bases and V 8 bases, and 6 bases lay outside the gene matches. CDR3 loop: CASRDRIRTGELFF. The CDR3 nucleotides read TGTGCCAGCCGGGACAGGATTCGCACCGGGGAGCTGTTTTTT.

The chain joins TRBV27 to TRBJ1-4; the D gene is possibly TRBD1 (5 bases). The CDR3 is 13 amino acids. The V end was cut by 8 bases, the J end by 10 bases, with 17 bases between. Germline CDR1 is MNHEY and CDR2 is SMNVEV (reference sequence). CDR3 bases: TGTGCCAGCGGCGGGACGTCCTGGGGAAAACTGTTTTTT. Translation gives CASGGTSWGKLFF.

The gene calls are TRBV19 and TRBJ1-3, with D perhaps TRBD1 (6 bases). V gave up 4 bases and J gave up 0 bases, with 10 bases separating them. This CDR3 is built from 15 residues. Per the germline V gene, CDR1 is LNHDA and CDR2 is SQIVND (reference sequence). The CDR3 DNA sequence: TGTGCCAGTAGTACGACAGGTTCCTCTGGAAACACCATATATTTT. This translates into CASSTTGSSGNTIYF.

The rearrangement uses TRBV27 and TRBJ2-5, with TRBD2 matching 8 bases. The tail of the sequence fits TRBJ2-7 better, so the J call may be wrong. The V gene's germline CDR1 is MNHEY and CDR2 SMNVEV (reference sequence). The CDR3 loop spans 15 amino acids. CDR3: CASSLSAGVVDEQYF. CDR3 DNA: TGTGCCAGCAGTTTATCAGCGGGAGTCGTCGACGAGCAGTACTTC.

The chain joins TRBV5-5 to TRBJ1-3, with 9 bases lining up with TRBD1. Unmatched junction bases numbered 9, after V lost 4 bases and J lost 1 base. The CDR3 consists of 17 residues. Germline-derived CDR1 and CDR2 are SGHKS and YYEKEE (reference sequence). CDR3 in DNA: TGTGCCAGCAGCGGGAACAGGGGGCGAGATTCTGGAAACACCATATATTTT. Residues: CASSGNRGRDSGNTIYF.